Presented here are 22 T cell receptor beta chains from one specimen sequenced in a study of shared clonotypes between healthy human individuals. The naive CD8 subset, CD45RO-negative cells positively selected for CCR7, excluded terminally differentiated effector memory CD45RA+ cells. Generated by immunoSEQ multiplex PCR, the TCRdb table keeps only in-frame clones and is missing some. The top ten clones hold around 0.21% of a sample with over 750,000 clones, about 96% of them seen once. Sample: naive CD8+ T cells sorted from blood. Receptors originate from a man aged 30-40 years in good health.

The V call is TRBV15, the J call TRBJ2-3; D is undetermined. V was pared by 1 base and J by 8 bases, with 7 bases between. The germline V gene encodes CDR1 LNHNV and CDR2 YYDKDF (reference sequence). This CDR3 is 12 amino acids long. The CDR3 DNA sequence: TGTGCCACCAGCAGAGTTCCGGGTACGCAGTATTTT. Protein: CATSRVPGTQYF.

This clone was seen only a few times. The CDR3, as DNA: TGTGCCAGCATCTTAACCTTTCTTGGAACTGAAGCTTTCTTT. Its translation: CASILTFLGTEAFF. J is TRBJ1-1 and V is TRBV6-5; no clear D gene. V was trimmed by 7 bases and J by 5 bases, leaving 17 bases between them. The CDR3 extends over 14 amino acids. Per germline, CDR1 MNHEY and CDR2 SVGAGI.

The V gene is TRBV6-4, the J gene TRBJ2-1; 7 bases are a match to TRBD1. Trimming cost V 9 bases and J 11 bases; bases outside gene matches: 10. The germline V gene encodes CDR1 MRHNA and CDR2 SNTAGT. The CDR3 has 12 amino acids. The CDR3 DNA follows: TGTGCCAGACCCAAAGGGACAGCCCAGCAGTTCTTC. This codes for CARPKGTAQQFF.

The chain combines TRBV9 with TRBJ2-3; D is uncertain. CDR1 SGDLS and CDR2 YYNGEE come from the germline V gene. The V end was cut by 2 bases, the J end by 3 bases, with 13 bases between. CDR3 length equals 15 residues. CDR3 nucleotides: TGTGCCAGCAGCGTTGGGGAAAGGTGGACAGATACGCAGTATTTT. Its translation: CASSVGERWTDTQYF.

The rearrangement joins TRBV11-2 to TRBJ2-7; 9 nucleotides agree with TRBD1. J lost 3 bases, V lost 5 bases, and 17 bases had no gene match. The CDR3 covers 18 residues. From germline, CDR1 is SGHAT and CDR2 FQNNGV. This CDR3 reads CASSTPRTGWDRVYEQYF. Here the CDR3 DNA reads TGTGCCAGCAGCACCCCACGGACGGGTTGGGACAGGGTCTACGAGCAGTACTTC.

About this clone: The same CDR3 can be traced to other DNA sequences in this sample. This chain joins TRBV28 and TRBJ2-7; 9 bases line up with TRBD2. This CDR3 region has 15 residues. Germline CDR1 is MDHEN and CDR2 is SYDVKM. J lost 4 bases, V lost 6 bases, and 10 bases had no gene match. CDR3 in DNA: TGTGCCAGCAGCCTTCTAGCGGGAAGGAGTTACGAGCAGTACTTC. Encoded protein: CASSLLAGRSYEQYF.

The genes are TRBV27 and TRBJ2-5; 7 nucleotides match TRBD1. V gave up 5 bases and J gave up 5 bases; unmatched junction bases: 11. Germline V gene lookup returns CDR1 MNHEY and CDR2 SMNVEV (reference sequence). The CDR3 has 15 amino acids. In DNA form, the CDR3 reads TGTGCCAGCAGTCTACGAACAGGGGCTTGGGAGACCCAGTACTTC. It translates to CASSLRTGAWETQYF.

This chain connects TRBV27 to TRBJ2-1; 12 bases align to TRBD2. Germline V gene data show CDR1 as MNHEY and CDR2 as SMNVEV (reference sequence). Trimming removed 2 bases from V and 4 bases from J; junction bases left unmatched: 9. The CDR3 is 18 residues long. The CDR3 DNA follows: TGTGCCAGCAGTTTACCCCCAACTAGCGGGAGGTTTTACAATGAGCAGTTCTTC. It codes for CASSLPPTSGRFYNEQFF.

The J gene is TRBJ2-1, the V gene TRBV5-5; the match to TRBD2 covers 8 bases. The CDR3 contains 16 residues. Germline V lookup: CDR1 SGHKS, CDR2 YYEKEE (reference sequence). The V and J ends lost 0 bases and 6 bases, in that order; junction bases with no gene match: 8. Here the CDR3 DNA reads TGTGCCAGCAGCTTGGCTGCGGGACTAGTCACCAATGAGCAGTTCTTC. It encodes CASSLAAGLVTNEQFF.

The chain joins TRBV15 to TRBJ2-6, with 7 nucleotides matching TRBD2. The germline CDR1 and CDR2 sequences are LNHNV and YYDKDF (reference sequence). This CDR3 has 16 residues. V lost 9 bases to trimming and J lost 5 bases; unmatched junction nucleotides: 13. CDR3 loop: CATEAGESARANVLTF. The CDR3 DNA sequence: TGTGCCACTGAGGCGGGGGAATCCGCCCGGGCCAACGTCCTGACTTTC.

The J gene is TRBJ2-1, the V gene TRBV7-2, with a tentative D call TRBD2 (5 bases). Germline CDR1 SGHTA, CDR2 FQGNSA. Trimming left V 5 bases short and J 2 bases short, with 10 bases between. The CDR3 extends over 14 amino acids. This CDR3 reads CASSPDGTYNEQFF. The CDR3 DNA follows: TGTGCCAGCAGCCCGGACGGGACCTACAATGAGCAGTTCTTC. Variable domain in full (rest from reference TRBV7-2 and TRBJ2-1): GAGVSQSPSNKVTEKGKDVELRCDPISGHTALYWYRQSLGQGLEFLIYFQGNSAPDKSGLPSDRFSAERTGGSVSTLTIQRTQQEDSAVYLCASSPDGTYNEQFFGPGTRLTVL.

CDR3 bases: TGCGCCAGCAGCGACCCGGGCCCGACCCTTCTAGGAGGCTACACCTTC. It yields the protein CASSDPGPTLLGGYTF. This chain links TRBV4-1 with TRBJ1-2; D is uncertain. CDR3 length: 16 amino acids. V was trimmed by 5 bases and J by 8 bases, leaving 24 bases between them. Germline V gene sequence: CDR1 MGHRA, CDR2 YSYEKL.

The J gene is TRBJ2-5, the V gene TRBV6-5, with 8 bases that match TRBD1. V shed 0 bases, J shed 1 base, and the junction held 1 base outside the gene matches. There are 15 residues in the CDR3. Germline V CDR1 and CDR2: MNHEY, SVGAGI. Written as DNA, the CDR3 is TGTGCCAGCAGTTACTCAACAGGGGGCCAAGAGACCCAGTACTTC. This gives the protein CASSYSTGGQETQYF.

This chain joins TRBV7-9 and TRBJ2-1, with 7 bases matching TRBD2. The CDR3 is 16 residues long. The germline V gene encodes CDR1 SEHNR and CDR2 FQNEAQ (reference sequence). V lost 3 bases and J lost 3; bases outside the gene matches: 8. CDR3 sequence: CASSLTAGTIYNEQFF. For the CDR3, the DNA is TGTGCCAGCAGCTTGACCGCCGGGACTATCTACAATGAGCAGTTCTTC.

The J gene is TRBJ1-2, the V gene TRBV29-1, with D maybe TRBD1 (5 bases). Trimming took 0 bases from V and 0 from J, leaving 11 bases between them. The CDR3 has 15 residues. CDR1 SQVTM and CDR2 ANQGSEA come from the germline V gene. The CDR3 DNA sequence: TGCAGCGTTGAAGATGTCCAGGGAGCTAACTATGGCTACACCTTC. Its protein product is CSVEDVQGANYGYTF.

In nucleotides, the CDR3 is TGTGCCAGTTCGTTACAGGGGTCAGGCGAGCAGTACTTC. Encoded protein: CASSLQGSGEQYF. This chain joins TRBV27 and TRBJ2-7, with TRBD1 matching over 7 bases. Germline CDR1 is MNHEY and CDR2 is SMNVEV (reference sequence). The CDR3 is made up of 13 amino acids. V lost 9 bases, J lost 6 bases, and 11 bases stayed unmatched.

V gene TRBV6-6 combines with J gene TRBJ1-5; 11 nucleotides line up with TRBD1. Germline-derived CDR1 and CDR2 are MNHNY and SVGAGI (reference sequence). The length of the CDR3 is 15 residues. V lost 7 bases, J lost 4 bases, and 6 bases stayed unmatched. The CDR3 region is CASKRGTGGNQPQHF. DNA of the CDR3: TGTGCCAGCAAAAGGGGGACAGGGGGGAATCAGCCCCAGCATTTT.

The chain links TRBV11-2 to TRBJ2-1, with 7 bases that match TRBD2. The CDR3 covers 15 residues. The V gene's germline CDR1 is SGHAT and CDR2 FQNNGV. The V segment lost 1 base and the J segment 5 bases; nucleotides outside the gene matches: 5. Here the CDR3 reads CASSLVGTTNNEQFF. CDR3 coding DNA: TGTGCCAGCAGCTTAGTAGGGACTACGAACAATGAGCAGTTCTTC. The whole variable domain, remainder taken from reference TRBV11-2 and TRBJ2-1, is EAGVAQSPRYKIIEKRQSVAFWCNPISGHATLYWYQQILGQGPKLLIQFQNNGVVDDSQLPKDRFSAERLKGVDSTLKIQPAKLEDSAVYLCASSLVGTTNNEQFFGPGTRLTVL.

V usage is TRBV11-2 and J usage is TRBJ2-7; TRBD2 agrees at 11 bases. The CDR3 covers 15 residues. With V trimmed by 5 bases and J by 2 bases, 5 bases remained unmatched. Per the germline V gene, CDR1 is SGHAT and CDR2 is FQNNGV. The CDR3 loop is CASSLTSGRTYEQYF. The DNA for the CDR3 is TGTGCCAGCAGCCTCACTAGCGGGAGAACCTACGAGCAGTACTTC.

J is TRBJ2-2 and V is TRBV29-1, with 7 bases aligning to TRBD2. From germline, CDR1 is SQVTM and CDR2 ANQGSEA. The CDR3 has 14 amino acids. Losses at the gene ends were 7 bases for V and 6 bases for J; bases not matched to a gene: 11. The CDR3 reads CSALESGGAGELFF. The CDR3, as DNA: TGCAGCGCCCTGGAATCGGGAGGTGCCGGGGAGCTGTTTTTT.

This chain joins TRBV30 and TRBJ1-5; no clear D gene. V was trimmed by 0 bases and J by 4 bases, leaving 7 bases between them. The CDR3 is 13 amino acids. From germline, CDR1 is GTSNPN and CDR2 SVGIG (reference sequence). The CDR3 protein is CAWSVTGNQPQHF. CDR3 bases: TGTGCCTGGAGTGTAACTGGGAATCAGCCCCAGCATTTT.

In this sample, this clone turned up a few times. The genes are TRBV7-9 and TRBJ1-1; 8 bases map to TRBD1. V lost 1 base to trimming and J lost 5 bases; unmatched junction nucleotides: 3. This CDR3 region has 14 residues. The germline V gene has CDR1 SEHNR and CDR2 FQNEAQ (reference sequence). The CDR3 nucleotides read TGTGCCAGCAGCTTAGGACAGGGGCAGACTGAAGCTTTCTTT. Translating gives CASSLGQGQTEAFF. The whole variable domain, filled in from reference TRBV7-9 and TRBJ1-1, reads DTGVSQNPRHKITKRGQNVTFRCDPISEHNRLYWYRQTLGQGPEFLTYFQNEAQLEKSRLLSDRFSAERPKGSFSTLEIQRTEQGDSAMYLCASSLGQGQTEAFFGQGTRLTVV.